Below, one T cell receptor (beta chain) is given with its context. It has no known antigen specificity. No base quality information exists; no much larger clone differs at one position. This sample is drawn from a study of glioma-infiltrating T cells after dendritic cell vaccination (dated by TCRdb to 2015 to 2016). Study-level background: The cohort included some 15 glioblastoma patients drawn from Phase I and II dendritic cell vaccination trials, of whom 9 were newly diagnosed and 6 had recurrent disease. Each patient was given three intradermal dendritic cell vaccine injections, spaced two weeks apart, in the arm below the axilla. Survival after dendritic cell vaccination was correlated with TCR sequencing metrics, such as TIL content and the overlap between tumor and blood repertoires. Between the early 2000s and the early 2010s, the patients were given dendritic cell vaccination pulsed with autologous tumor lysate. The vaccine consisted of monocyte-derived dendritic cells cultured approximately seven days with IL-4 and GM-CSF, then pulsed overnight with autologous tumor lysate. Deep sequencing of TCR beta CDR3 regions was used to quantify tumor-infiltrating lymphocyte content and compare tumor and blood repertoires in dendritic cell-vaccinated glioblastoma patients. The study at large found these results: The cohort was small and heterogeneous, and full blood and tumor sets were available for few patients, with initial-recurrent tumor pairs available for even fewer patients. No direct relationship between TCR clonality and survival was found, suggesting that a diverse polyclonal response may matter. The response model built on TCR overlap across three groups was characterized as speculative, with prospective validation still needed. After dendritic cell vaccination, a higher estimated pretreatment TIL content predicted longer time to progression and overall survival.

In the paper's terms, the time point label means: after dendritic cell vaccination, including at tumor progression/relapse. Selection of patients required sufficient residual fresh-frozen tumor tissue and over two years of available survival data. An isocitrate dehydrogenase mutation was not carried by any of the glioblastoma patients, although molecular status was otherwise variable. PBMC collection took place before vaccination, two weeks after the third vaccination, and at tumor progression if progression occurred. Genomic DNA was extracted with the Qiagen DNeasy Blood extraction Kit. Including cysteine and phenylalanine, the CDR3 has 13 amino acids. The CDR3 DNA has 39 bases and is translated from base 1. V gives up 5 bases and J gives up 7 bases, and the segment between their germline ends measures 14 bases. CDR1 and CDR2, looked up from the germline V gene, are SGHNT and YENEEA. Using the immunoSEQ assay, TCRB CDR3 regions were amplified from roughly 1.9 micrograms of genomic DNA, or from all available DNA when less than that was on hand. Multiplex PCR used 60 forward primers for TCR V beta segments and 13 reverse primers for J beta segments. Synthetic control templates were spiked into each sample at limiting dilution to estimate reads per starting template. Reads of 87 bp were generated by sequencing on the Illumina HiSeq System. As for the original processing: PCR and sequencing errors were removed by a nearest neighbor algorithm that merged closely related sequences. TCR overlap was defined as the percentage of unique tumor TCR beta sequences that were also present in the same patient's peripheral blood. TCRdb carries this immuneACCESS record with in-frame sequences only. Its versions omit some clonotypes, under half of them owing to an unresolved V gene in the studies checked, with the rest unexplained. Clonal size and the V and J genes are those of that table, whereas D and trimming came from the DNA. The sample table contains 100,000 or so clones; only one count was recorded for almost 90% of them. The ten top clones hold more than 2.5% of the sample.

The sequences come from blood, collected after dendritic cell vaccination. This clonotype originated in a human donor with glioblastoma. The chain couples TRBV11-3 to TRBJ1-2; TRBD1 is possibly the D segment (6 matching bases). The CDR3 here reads CASSHTGSFGYTF. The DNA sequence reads TGTGCCAGCAGCCATACAGGGTCTTTTGGCTACACCTTC.